This T cell receptor beta chain was profiled in a study of CD8+CD57+ T cells in acquired aplastic anemia. Across the study: Isolated CD4+ and CD8+ cells, once sorted, yielded DNA averaging around 3.1 ug.

Germline CDR1 LNHDA, CDR2 SQIVND (reference sequence). The V and J ends lost 5 bases and 2 bases respectively, with 16 bases between them. The CDR3 spans 15 residues. TCR beta VDJ combinations and CDR3 sequences were profiled from genomic DNA. One entry per CDR3 protein, called by TCRdb with MiXCR from the reads. The data show roughly 500,000 distinct CDR3 sequences, with approximately 33% seen just once and 0.82% held by the top ten. The study, taken as a whole, reports: The study found no significant CD8+ Simpson's diversity difference between patients and controls. Patients and controls turned out to have some 30 CD8+ CDR3 sequences in common.

The table lists this clonotype with many counts. The target antigen is unknown. The authors sequenced patients whose flow cytometry had shown CD8+CD57+ cell expansion. Blood sampling was performed on the patients, and none of them had received therapy by then. The sequencing input was sorted CD4+, CD8+, or CD8+CD57+ T cells (not recorded which) from PBMCs. The sequence derives from a human donor with aplastic anemia. The chain carries TRBV19 and TRBJ2-7; D remains unclear. The CDR3 nucleotides are TGTGCCAGTAGTCCCCTCCCGGACGACCCCTACGAGCAGTACTTC. Residues: CASSPLPDDPYEQYF.